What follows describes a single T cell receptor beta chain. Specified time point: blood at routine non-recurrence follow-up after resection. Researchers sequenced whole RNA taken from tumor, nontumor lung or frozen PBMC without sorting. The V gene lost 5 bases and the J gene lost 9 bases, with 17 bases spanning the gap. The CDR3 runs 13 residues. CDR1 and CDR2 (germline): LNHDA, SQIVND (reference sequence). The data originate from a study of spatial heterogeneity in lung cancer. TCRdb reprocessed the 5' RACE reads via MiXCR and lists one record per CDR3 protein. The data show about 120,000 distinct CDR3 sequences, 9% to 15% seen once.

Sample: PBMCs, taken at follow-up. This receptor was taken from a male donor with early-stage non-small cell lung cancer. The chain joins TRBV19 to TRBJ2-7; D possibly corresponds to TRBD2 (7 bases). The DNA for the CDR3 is TGTGCCAGTAGTCCTCAGGGGAGGGGAATGCAGTACTTC. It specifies CASSPQGRGMQYF.